These 10 T cell receptor beta chains were all obtained from the same sample, sequenced in a study of Siglec-9 on CD8 T cells in melanoma (dated 2019 in TCRdb). The library was produced with the immunoSEQ multiplex PCR assay. TCRdb obtained this table from immuneACCESS and retained in-frame rearrangements with V and J assigned. These tables miss some clones; where compared with another copy, unresolved V genes account for less than half of the shortfall, and the remainder is unexplained. A total of about 36,000 clones appear in this sample, 80% to 85% of them only once. The ten largest make up under 2% of the sample. Sequenced material: Siglec-9- CD8+ T cells sorted from blood. Taken with the paper, the label for cell subset or site translates to: CD8 T cells lacking Siglec-9. Receptors were obtained from a human donor in good health.

The rearrangement uses TRBV27 and TRBJ2-1; the D is unclear. Germline CDR1 and CDR2: MNHEY and SMNVEV (reference sequence). Trimming took 4 bases from V and 15 from J, leaving 16 bases between them. The CDR3 is 12 amino acids. CDR3 sequence reads: CASSSLKGLGFF. The CDR3, as DNA: TGTGCCAGCAGTTCGCTTAAAGGGCTGGGGTTCTTC.

The chain has TRBV27 and TRBJ1-1; tentative D call: TRBD1 (5 bases). Looked up from germline, CDR1 is MNHEY and CDR2 is SMNVEV (reference sequence). The CDR3 contains 13 residues. The V end lost 4 bases, the J end lost 4 bases, and 10 bases lay between the germline ends. In nucleotides, the CDR3 is TGTGCCAGCAGTTCACAGGAGTCCACTGAAGCTTTCTTT. Encoded protein: CASSSQESTEAFF.

This clone was counted only a few times. The V call is TRBV19, the J call TRBJ1-2; D perhaps matches TRBD1 (6 bases). Trimming pared 3 bases from V and 1 base from J, leaving 18 bases between. The CDR3 covers 17 residues. Germline V gene data show CDR1 as LNHDA and CDR2 as SQIVND (reference sequence). The CDR3 here is CASSIIAGAWDNYGYTF. The CDR3 DNA sequence: TGTGCCAGTAGTATTATCGCAGGGGCCTGGGATAACTATGGCTACACCTTC.

J is TRBJ1-2 and V is TRBV29-1, with D uncertain. The germline V gene has CDR1 SQVTM and CDR2 ANQGSEA. V was pared by 5 bases and J by 0 bases, with 16 bases between. This CDR3 has 15 residues. The CDR3 is CSVFLSEIANYGYTF. The CDR3 DNA is TGCAGCGTTTTTCTGTCGGAGATTGCTAACTATGGCTACACCTTC.

This chain uses TRBV5-1 with TRBJ1-2, with no clear D. V was pared by 0 bases and J by 5 bases, with 8 bases between. This CDR3 is built from 13 residues. The germline V gene has CDR1 SGHRS and CDR2 YFSETQ. Here the CDR3 DNA reads TGCGCCAGCAGCTTGGAGGCCTTTTATGGCTACACCTTC. Its translation is CASSLEAFYGYTF.

This rearrangement joins TRBV9 to TRBJ2-2; unclear D gene. The V gene lost 4 bases and the J gene lost 4 bases, with 14 bases spanning the gap. The CDR3 contains 15 residues. Germline V CDR1 and CDR2: SGDLS, YYNGEE. This chain's CDR3 is CASSLFPTTTGELFF. The CDR3 region has the DNA TGTGCCAGCAGCCTATTCCCCACAACCACCGGGGAGCTGTTTTTT.

The rearrangement joins TRBV29-1 to TRBJ1-1; D call uncertain. Germline V gene data show CDR1 as SQVTM and CDR2 as ANQGSEA. V was shortened by 4 bases and J by 2 bases, with 5 bases between the two germline ends. The CDR3 loop spans 11 amino acids. CDR3 DNA: TGCAGCGTTGGAGACAACACTGAAGCTTTCTTT. Translation: CSVGDNTEAFF.

In this sample, this clone turned up a few times. The gene calls are TRBV7-9 and TRBJ1-5, with D maybe TRBD1 (5 bases). The CDR3 consists of 17 residues. CDR1 is SEHNR and CDR2 is FQNEAQ in the germline V gene (reference sequence). Trimming left V 1 base short and J 2 bases short, with 15 bases between. In nucleotides, the CDR3 is TGTGCCAGCAGCTTAGAAGGCCAGGGCACGGGCAATCAGCCCCAGCATTTT. Protein sequence: CASSLEGQGTGNQPQHF.

This clone was observed a few times. The V gene is TRBV6-5, the J gene TRBJ1-5, with 7 bases fitting TRBD1. The CDR3 has 15 amino acids. Germline V gene data show CDR1 as MNHEY and CDR2 as SVGAGI. V was clipped by 5 bases and J by 3 bases; unmatched bases: 7. The CDR3 nucleotides read TGTGCCAGCAGTAGCACAGGGGAAGCCAATCAGCCCCAGCATTTT. Its protein is CASSSTGEANQPQHF.

CDR3 sequence: CASSLNAGNQPQHF. CDR3 nucleotide sequence: TGCGCCAGCAGTTTAAATGCGGGGAATCAGCCCCAGCATTTT. V is TRBV10-2 and J is TRBJ1-5; D gene uncertain. The CDR3 has 14 residues. V was pared by 5 bases and J by 4 bases, with 12 bases between. The germline V gene has CDR1 WSHSY and CDR2 SAAADI.